This T cell receptor beta chain was obtained from a study of spatial heterogeneity in lung cancer. Study summary: The mean occurrence of each unique TCR and UMI combination in raw reads exceeded 8.5.

This clonotype was seen a handful of times. Germline V gene lookup returns CDR1 SQVTM and CDR2 ANQGSEA. Trimming cost V 0 bases and J 0 bases, with 14 bases left between them. This CDR3 spans 17 amino acids. Every individual TCR cDNA molecule carried its own unique molecular identifier, which allowed correction of PCR and sequencing errors. MiXCR, run by TCRdb on the 5' RACE reads, gives a single entry per CDR3 protein. Among 35,000 to 55,000 distinct CDR3 sequences listed, roughly 13% were seen once. As for time point: sample taken at primary tumor resection. Sequencing was performed on whole RNA extracted from tumor and nontumor lung tissue, or from frozen PBMC, and the material was left unsorted. A total of around 67 untreated early-stage non-small cell lung cancer patients served as donors.

This TCR was recovered from a male donor with early-stage non-small cell lung cancer. V usage is TRBV29-1 and J usage is TRBJ2-2; the D gene is possibly TRBD1 (6 bases). The sequencing used PBMCs, collected at surgery. CDR3 nucleotides: TGCAGCGTTGAAGACTGGACAGCCTCCACGAACACCGGGGAGCTGTTTTTT. Amino acids: CSVEDWTASTNTGELFF.